This T cell receptor (beta chain) emerged from a study of CXCR3-negative and CXCR3-positive naive CD8 T cells. Study-wide background: Summed over all libraries, TRB reads came to approximately 140 million, with about 1.5 +/- 0.3 million per library.

Regarding the study as a whole: Cryopreservation partially decreased CXCR3 expression, and most assays used fresh PBMCs. Higher TRB CDR3 hydrophobicity marked CXCR3-positive naive cells relative to CXCR3-negative naive cells.

As for this clonotype: Antigen: not known.

The CDR3 extends over 16 amino acids. CDR1 is MDHEN and CDR2 is SYDVKM in the germline V gene. UMI-labeled 5' RACE TRB cDNA libraries were prepared from the cells. TCRdb reanalyzed the 5' RACE reads, giving one entry per CDR3 protein sequence and no DNA. This repertoire includes 50,000 to 55,000 distinct CDR3 sequences. Sequenced sample: naive CXCR3- CD8+ T cells from blood. Indicated subset: CD45RO-CCR7+CD27+CD95- naive CD8+ T cells lacking CXCR3 (TNR3-). The TCR was taken from a human donor in good health. Some clones in this sample may be carry-over from other donors' samples. This chain connects TRBV28 to TRBJ2-2; TCRdb picks TRBD1, but there is no DNA to check that call. The CDR3: CASSFWGTKNTGELFF.